The 3 T cell receptor beta chains below were found in one sample sequenced in a study of T cell responses to AZD1222 COVID-19 vaccine. Assay used: immunoSEQ multiplex PCR; TCRdb lists only in-frame clones, some missing. The data show some 97,000 clones, around nine tenths seen once. The material sequenced was peripheral blood, taken on day 0 of AZD1222 vaccination. These receptor sequences come from an adult in good health.

J is TRBJ2-1 and V is TRBV3-1 (or the pseudogene TRBV3-2), with 11 bases aligning to TRBD2. Germline trimming cut 2 bases from V and 7 bases from J; bases unmatched to any gene: 10. Germline V gives CDR1 LGHDT, CDR2 YNNKEL (reference sequence). There are 17 residues in the CDR3. CDR3 DNA: TGTGCCAGCAGCCAACAACTTAGCGGGAGGGCCAATAATGAGCAGTTCTTC. Protein: CASSQQLSGRANNEQFF.

The V and J genes are TRBV28 and TRBJ2-2; a possible D gene is TRBD2 (6 bases). V dropped 2 bases and J dropped 2 bases, with 18 bases sitting between them. In germline, CDR1 is MDHEN, CDR2 SYDVKM. This CDR3 has 18 residues. The CDR3 protein is CASSLAPWQGGNTGELFF. CDR3 DNA sequence: TGTGCCAGCAGTTTAGCCCCCTGGCAGGGAGGAAACACCGGGGAGCTGTTTTTT.

This chain joins TRBV5-1 and TRBJ2-2; 12 positions match TRBD2. The CDR3 is 17 residues long. Per the germline V gene, CDR1 is SGHRS and CDR2 is YFSETQ. V lost 4 bases and J lost 5; bases outside the gene matches: 9. CDR3 region: CASSHLTSGRRTGELFF. The CDR3 DNA reads TGCGCCAGCAGCCACCTCACTAGCGGGAGGCGGACCGGGGAGCTGTTTTTT.